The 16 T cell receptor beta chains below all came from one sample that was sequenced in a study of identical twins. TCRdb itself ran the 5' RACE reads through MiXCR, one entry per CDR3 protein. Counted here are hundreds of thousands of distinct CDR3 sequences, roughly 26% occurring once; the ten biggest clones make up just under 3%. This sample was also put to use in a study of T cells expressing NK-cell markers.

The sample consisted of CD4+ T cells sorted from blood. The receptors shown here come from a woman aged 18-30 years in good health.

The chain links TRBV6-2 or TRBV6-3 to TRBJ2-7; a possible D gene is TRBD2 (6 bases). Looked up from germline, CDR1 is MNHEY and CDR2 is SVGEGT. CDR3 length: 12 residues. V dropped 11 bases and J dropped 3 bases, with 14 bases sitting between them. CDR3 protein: CAGGRNLYEQYF. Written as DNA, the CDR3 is TGTGCCGGGGGGAGGAACCTCTACGAGCAGTACTTC.

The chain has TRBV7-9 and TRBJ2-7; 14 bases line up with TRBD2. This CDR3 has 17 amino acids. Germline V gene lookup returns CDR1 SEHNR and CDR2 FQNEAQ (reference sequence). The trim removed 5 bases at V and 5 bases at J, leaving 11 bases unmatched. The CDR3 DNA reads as TGTGCCAGCAGCCTTGGGACTAGCGGGAGTATTACCCACGAGCAGTACTTC. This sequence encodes CASSLGTSGSITHEQYF.

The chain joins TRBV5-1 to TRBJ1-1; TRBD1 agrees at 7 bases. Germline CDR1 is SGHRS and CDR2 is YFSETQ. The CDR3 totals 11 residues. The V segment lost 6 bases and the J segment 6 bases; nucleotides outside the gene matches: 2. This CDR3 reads CASTQGAEAFF. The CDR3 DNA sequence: TGCGCCAGCACCCAGGGGGCTGAAGCTTTCTTT.

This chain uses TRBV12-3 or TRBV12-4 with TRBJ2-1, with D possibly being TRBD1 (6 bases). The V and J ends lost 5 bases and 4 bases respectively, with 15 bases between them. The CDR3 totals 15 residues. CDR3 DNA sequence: TGTGCCAGCAGTCCTCAGGGGCAGAAATACAATGAGCAGTTCTTC. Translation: CASSPQGQKYNEQFF.

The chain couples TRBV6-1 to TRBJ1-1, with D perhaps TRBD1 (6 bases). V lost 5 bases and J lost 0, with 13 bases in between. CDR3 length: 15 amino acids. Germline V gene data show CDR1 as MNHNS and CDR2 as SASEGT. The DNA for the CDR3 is TGTGCCAGCAGTCCAGGGGTTTACATGAACACTGAAGCTTTCTTT. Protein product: CASSPGVYMNTEAFF.

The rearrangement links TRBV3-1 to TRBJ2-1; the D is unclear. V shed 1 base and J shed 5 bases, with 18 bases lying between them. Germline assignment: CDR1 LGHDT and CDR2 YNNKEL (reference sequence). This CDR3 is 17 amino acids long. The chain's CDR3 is CASSQAYTSRENNEQFF. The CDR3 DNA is TGTGCCAGCAGCCAAGCTTATACGAGCAGAGAAAACAATGAGCAGTTCTTC.

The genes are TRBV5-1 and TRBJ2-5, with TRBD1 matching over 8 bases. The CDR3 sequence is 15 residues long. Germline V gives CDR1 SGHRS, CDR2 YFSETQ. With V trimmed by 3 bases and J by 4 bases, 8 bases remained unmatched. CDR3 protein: CASSSLWTGRETQYF. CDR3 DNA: TGCGCCAGCAGCTCACTCTGGACAGGGAGAGAGACCCAGTACTTC.

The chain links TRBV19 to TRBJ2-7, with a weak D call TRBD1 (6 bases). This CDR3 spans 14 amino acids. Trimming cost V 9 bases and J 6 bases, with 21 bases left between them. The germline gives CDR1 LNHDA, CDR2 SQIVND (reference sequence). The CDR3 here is CASRATGSAFEQYF. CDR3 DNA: TGTGCCAGCCGCGCAACAGGGAGCGCTTTCGAGCAGTACTTC.

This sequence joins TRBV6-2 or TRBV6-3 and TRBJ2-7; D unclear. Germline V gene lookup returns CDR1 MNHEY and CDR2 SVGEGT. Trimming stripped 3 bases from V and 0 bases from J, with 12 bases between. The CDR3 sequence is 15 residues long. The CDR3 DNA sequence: TGTGCCAGCAGTTATAAGAACATCGTCTCCTACGAGCAGTACTTC. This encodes CASSYKNIVSYEQYF.

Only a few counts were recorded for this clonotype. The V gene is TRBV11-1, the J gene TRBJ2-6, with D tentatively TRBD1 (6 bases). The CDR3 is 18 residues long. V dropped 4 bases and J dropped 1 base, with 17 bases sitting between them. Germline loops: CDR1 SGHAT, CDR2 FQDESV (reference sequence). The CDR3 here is CASSSDSGVGSGANVLTF. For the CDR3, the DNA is TGTGCCAGCAGCTCGGACAGTGGGGTGGGGTCTGGGGCCAACGTCCTGACTTTC. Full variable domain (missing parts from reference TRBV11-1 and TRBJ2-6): EAEVAQSPRYKITEKSQAVAFWCDPISGHATLYWYRQILGQGPELLVQFQDESVVDDSQLPKDRFSAERLKGVDSTLKIQPAELGDSAMYLCASSSDSGVGSGANVLTFGAGSRLTVL.

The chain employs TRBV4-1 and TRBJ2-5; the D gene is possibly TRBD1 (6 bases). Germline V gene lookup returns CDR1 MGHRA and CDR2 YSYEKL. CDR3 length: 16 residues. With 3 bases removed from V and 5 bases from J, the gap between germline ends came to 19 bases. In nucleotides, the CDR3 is TGCGCCAGCAGCCACTACGGGGACACCGGACGGGAGACCCAGTACTTC. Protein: CASSHYGDTGRETQYF.

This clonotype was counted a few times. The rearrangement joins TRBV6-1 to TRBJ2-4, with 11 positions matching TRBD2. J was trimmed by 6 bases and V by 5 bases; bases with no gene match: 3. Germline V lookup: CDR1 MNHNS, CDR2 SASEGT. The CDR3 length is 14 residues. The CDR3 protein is CASSLGLAGNIQYF. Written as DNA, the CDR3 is TGTGCCAGCAGTCTCGGACTAGCGGGAAACATTCAGTACTTC.

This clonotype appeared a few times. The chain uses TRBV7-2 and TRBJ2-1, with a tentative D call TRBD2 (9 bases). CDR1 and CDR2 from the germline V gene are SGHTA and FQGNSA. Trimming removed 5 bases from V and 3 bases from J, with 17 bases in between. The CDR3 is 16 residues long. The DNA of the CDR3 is TGTGCCAGCAGCCGCGGGGGGGACAGGATCTACAATGAGCAGTTCTTC. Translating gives CASSRGGDRIYNEQFF.

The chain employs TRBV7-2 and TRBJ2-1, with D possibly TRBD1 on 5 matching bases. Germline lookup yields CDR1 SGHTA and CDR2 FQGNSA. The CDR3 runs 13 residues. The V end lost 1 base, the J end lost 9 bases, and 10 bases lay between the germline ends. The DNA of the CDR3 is TGTGCCAGCAGCTTAGGTGGGGCTAGTGAGCAGTTCTTC. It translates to CASSLGGASEQFF.

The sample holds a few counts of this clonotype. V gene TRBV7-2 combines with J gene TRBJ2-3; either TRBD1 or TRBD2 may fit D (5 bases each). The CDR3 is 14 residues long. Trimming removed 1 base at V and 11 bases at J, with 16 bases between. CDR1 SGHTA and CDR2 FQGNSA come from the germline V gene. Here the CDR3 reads CASSLVGTQNEQYF. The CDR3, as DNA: TGTGCCAGCAGCTTAGTAGGGACGCAGAACGAGCAGTATTTT.

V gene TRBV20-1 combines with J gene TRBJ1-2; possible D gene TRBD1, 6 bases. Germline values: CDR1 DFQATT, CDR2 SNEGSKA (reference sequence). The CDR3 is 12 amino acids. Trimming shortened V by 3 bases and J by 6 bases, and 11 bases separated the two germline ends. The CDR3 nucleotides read TGCAGTGCTAGTGAGGGGGGCCATGGCTACACCTTC. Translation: CSASEGGHGYTF.